This TCR beta chain is drawn from a study of shared clonotypes between healthy human individuals. The CDR3 spans 19 residues. CDR1 and CDR2 from the germline V gene are LGHNA and YNFKEQ. V lost 0 bases and J lost 2; bases outside the gene matches: 12. Sequencing was performed with immunoSEQ multiplex PCR; in TCRdb, only in-frame clones are kept and a portion is missing. Of hundreds of thousands of clones listed, about 96% were seen once; the top ten hold roughly 0.1%. Naive CD8 cells lacked CD45RO, underwent positive selection for CCR7 and left out terminally differentiated effector memory CD45RA+ cells.

The chain recombines TRBV4-2 with TRBJ2-7; 11 bases align to TRBD2. The TCR comes from a woman in her twenties or thirties in good health. The sequenced material came from naive CD8+ T cells sorted from blood. The CDR3 loop reads CASSQEPSSGRLVTYEQYF. The CDR3 DNA sequence: TGTGCCAGCAGCCAAGAGCCGTCTAGCGGGAGGTTAGTAACCTACGAGCAGTACTTC.